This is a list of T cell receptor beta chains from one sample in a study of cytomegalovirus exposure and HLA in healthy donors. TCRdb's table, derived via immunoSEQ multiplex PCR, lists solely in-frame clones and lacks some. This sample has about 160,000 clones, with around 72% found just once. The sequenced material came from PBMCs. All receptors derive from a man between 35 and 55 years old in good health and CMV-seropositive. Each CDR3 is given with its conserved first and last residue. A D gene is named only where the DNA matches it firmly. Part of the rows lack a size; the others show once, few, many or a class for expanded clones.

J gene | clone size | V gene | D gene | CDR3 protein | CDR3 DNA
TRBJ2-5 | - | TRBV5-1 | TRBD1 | CASSSGQKETQYF | TGCGCCAGCAGCTCGGGACAGAAAGAGACCCAGTACTTC
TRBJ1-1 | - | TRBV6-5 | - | CASSYTPGVVEAFF | TGTGCCAGCAGTTATACCCCAGGGGTCGTTGAAGCTTTCTTT
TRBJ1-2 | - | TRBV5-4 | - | CASSSWTAPNGYTF | TGTGCCAGCAGCTCTTGGACAGCCCCTAATGGCTACACCTTC
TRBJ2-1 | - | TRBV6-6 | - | CASEASYNEQFF | TGTGCCTCCGAGGCATCCTACAATGAGCAGTTCTTC
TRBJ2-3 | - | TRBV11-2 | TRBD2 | CASSSGGGQVDTQYF | TGTGCCAGCAGCTCCGGCGGGGGGCAGGTAGATACGCAGTATTTT
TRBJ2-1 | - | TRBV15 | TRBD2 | CATSHPGLGVYEQFF | TGTGCCACCAGCCACCCGGGACTAGGGGTATACGAGCAGTTCTTC
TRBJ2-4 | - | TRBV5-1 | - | CASSLDRAKNIQYF | TGCGCCAGCAGCTTGGACAGGGCCAAAAACATTCAGTACTTC
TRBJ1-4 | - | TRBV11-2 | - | CASNAGGAFGEKLFF | TGTGCCAGCAACGCCGGGGGGGCTTTCGGTGAAAAACTGTTTTTT
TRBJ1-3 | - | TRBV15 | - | CATSSQGVSGNTIYF | TGTGCCACCAGCAGTCAGGGCGTTTCTGGAAACACCATATATTTT
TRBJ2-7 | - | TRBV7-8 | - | CASSLGGLEQYF | TGTGCCAGCAGCTTAGGAGGGCTCGAGCAGTACTTC
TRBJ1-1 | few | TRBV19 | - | CASSIAQLNTEAFF | TGTGCCAGTAGTATAGCACAACTGAACACTGAAGCTTTCTTT
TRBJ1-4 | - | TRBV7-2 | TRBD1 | CASSRRTGGMNEKLFF | TGTGCCAGCAGCCGACGGACAGGGGGGATGAATGAAAAACTGTTTTTT
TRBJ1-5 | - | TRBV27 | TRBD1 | CASSTPGQQPQHF | TGTGCCAGCAGTACTCCGGGACAGCAGCCCCAGCATTTT
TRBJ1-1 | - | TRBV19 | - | CASSITRNTEAFF | TGTGCCAGTAGTATTACGAGGAACACTGAAGCTTTCTTT
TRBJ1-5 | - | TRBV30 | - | CAWSDYQGKSNQPQHF | TGTGCCTGGAGTGACTATCAAGGTAAAAGCAATCAGCCCCAGCATTTT
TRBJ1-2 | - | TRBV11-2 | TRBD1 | CASSPVGTVYGYTF | TGTGCCAGCAGCCCCGTCGGGACAGTCTATGGCTACACCTTC
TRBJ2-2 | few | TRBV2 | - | CASSESRGNTGELFF | TGTGCCAGCAGTGAATCCAGGGGGAACACCGGGGAGCTGTTTTTT
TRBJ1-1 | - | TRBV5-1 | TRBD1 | CASSPTGSSAFF | TGCGCCAGCAGCCCGACAGGGAGCTCAGCTTTCTTT
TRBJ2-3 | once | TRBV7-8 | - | CASSLDFPKLDTQYF | TGTGCCAGCAGCTTAGACTTTCCAAAGTTGGATACGCAGTATTTT
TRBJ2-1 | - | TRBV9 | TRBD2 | CASSVRASGADEQFF | TGTGCCAGCAGCGTAAGAGCTAGCGGGGCTGATGAGCAGTTCTTC
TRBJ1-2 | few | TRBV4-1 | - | CASSLTTDSSYGYTF | TGCGCCAGCAGCCTTACTACGGACAGTTCCTATGGCTACACCTTC
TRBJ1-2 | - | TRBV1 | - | CTSSQEGQGANYGYTF | TGCACCAGCAGCCAAGAGGGACAGGGGGCGAACTATGGCTACACCTTC
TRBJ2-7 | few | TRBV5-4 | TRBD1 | CASSSGDRGFSYEQYF | TGTGCCAGCAGCTCTGGGGACAGGGGTTTCTCCTACGAGCAGTACTTC
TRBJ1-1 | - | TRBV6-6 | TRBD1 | CASRRDRGEAFF | TGTGCCAGCAGGAGGGACAGGGGTGAAGCTTTCTTT
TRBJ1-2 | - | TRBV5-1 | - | CASSLVGGDYGYTF | TGCGCCAGCAGCTTGGTAGGGGGGGACTATGGCTACACCTTC
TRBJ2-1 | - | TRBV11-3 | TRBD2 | CASSASGLAGGPYNEQFF | TGTGCCAGCAGCGCCTCAGGGCTAGCGGGGGGACCCTACAATGAGCAGTTCTTC
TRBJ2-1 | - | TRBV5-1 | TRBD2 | CASSLGTSSNEQFF | TGCGCCAGCAGCTTGGGGACTAGCAGCAATGAGCAGTTCTTC
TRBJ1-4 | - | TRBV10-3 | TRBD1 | CATEDRPGEKLFF | TGTGCCACCGAGGACAGGCCGGGTGAAAAACTGTTTTTT
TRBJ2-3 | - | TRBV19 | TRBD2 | CASSIGLAGDTQYF | TGTGCCAGTAGTATAGGCCTAGCGGGGGATACGCAGTATTTT
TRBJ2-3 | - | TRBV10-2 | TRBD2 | CATGTSSLDTQYF | TGCGCCACCGGGACTAGTAGCCTCGATACGCAGTATTTT
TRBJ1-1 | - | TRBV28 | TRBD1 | CASSFLRQGLEAFF | TGTGCCAGCAGTTTTCTTCGACAGGGCCTAGAAGCTTTCTTT
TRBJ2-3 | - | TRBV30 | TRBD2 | CAWRGTRGGLDTQYF | TGTGCCTGGAGGGGTACCCGGGGGGGCCTGGATACGCAGTATTTT
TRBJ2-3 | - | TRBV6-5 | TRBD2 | CASRPSGGATDTQYF | TGTGCCAGCAGGCCTAGCGGGGGGGCCACAGATACGCAGTATTTT
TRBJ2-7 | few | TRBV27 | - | CASRTDLAETYEQYF | TGTGCCAGCAGGACCGATTTGGCGGAGACCTACGAGCAGTACTTC
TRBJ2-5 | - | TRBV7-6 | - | CASSLEADQETQYF | TGTGCCAGCAGCTTAGAGGCGGATCAAGAGACCCAGTACTTC
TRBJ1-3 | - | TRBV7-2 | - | CASSLAGGLSSGNTIYF | TGTGCCAGCAGCTTAGCCGGGGGATTGAGCTCTGGAAACACCATATATTTT
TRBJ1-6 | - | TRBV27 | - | CASSFTGSAPLHF | TGTGCCAGCAGTTTTACAGGGTCCGCACCCCTCCACTTT
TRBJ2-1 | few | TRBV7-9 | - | CASSLPQYNEQFF | TGTGCCAGCAGCTTACCCCAATACAATGAGCAGTTCTTC
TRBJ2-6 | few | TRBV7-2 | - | CASSLVAVLTF | TGTGCCAGCAGCTTAGTGGCCGTCCTGACTTTC